This T cell receptor beta chain stems from a study of regulatory T cells in long-lasting Graves disease. General observations from the study: Repertoires from persistent disease leaned toward TRBV28, TRBJ1-2 and TRBJ2-5.

In building TCR beta libraries, iRepertoire HTBI primers were used together with Arm-PCR of CDR3 regions. TCRdb reanalysed the multiplex PCR reads using MiXCR and keeps one entry per CDR3 protein. The data hold about 530,000 distinct CDR3 sequences, with about 16% observed a single time. J lost 2 bases, V lost 5 bases, and 9 bases had no gene match. The CDR3 loop spans 15 amino acids. Germline-derived CDR1 and CDR2 are DFQATT and SNEGSKA (reference sequence). Time point specified: newly diagnosed GD, antithyroid drugs for less than 3 months. From RNA extracted from PBMCs, the TCR library was made. This clonotype was seen ten or more times. As yet, its antigen is unknown. A further study also used this sample, focusing on T cells in Graves' hyperthyroidism and ophthalmopathy. That work contributes: Most thyroid clonotypes with frequency above 0.001 were detected in blood.

The sample here was peripheral blood mononuclear cells (PBMCs), taken at new diagnosis, from a patient treated with antithyroid drugs. The V call is TRBV20-1, the J call TRBJ2-7, with 10 bases fitting TRBD1. The receptor comes from a woman aged 35 to 60 with Graves disease. CDR3 DNA sequence: TGCAGTGCTCCCGACCGGGACAGGGGCGCCTACGAGCAGTACTTC. This gives the protein CSAPDRDRGAYEQYF.